This passage covers 16 T cell receptor beta chains from one sample sequenced in a study of shared clonotypes between healthy human individuals. The method was immunoSEQ multiplex PCR; TCRdb's version includes in-frame clones alone and lacks a portion of them. The profile covers about 1 million clones, with roughly 70% appearing a single time and over 1.3% taken by the ten largest. Specimen: memory CD4+ T cells sorted from blood. Subset given: CD45RA-negative fraction. The receptors were sampled from a young man in good health.

This clone has just a few counts. V gene TRBV7-9 combines with J gene TRBJ1-6; TRBD1 aligns across 7 bases. This CDR3 comprises 15 residues. V shed 5 bases and J 8 bases; nucleotides not matched to a gene: 9. Germline V gene data show CDR1 as SEHNR and CDR2 as FQNEAQ (reference sequence). This chain's CDR3 is CASSLQNQGDSPLHF. In DNA, the CDR3 is TGTGCCAGCAGCCTCCAAAACCAGGGGGATTCACCCCTCCACTTT.

The V and J genes are TRBV5-1 and TRBJ2-3, with D maybe TRBD1 (6 bases). V lost 0 bases to trimming and J lost 6 bases, with 11 bases between them. Per the germline V gene, CDR1 is SGHRS and CDR2 is YFSETQ. CDR3 length equals 14 residues. CDR3 nucleotide sequence: TGCGCCAGCAGCTTGGCAGGGGTACCTGATACGCAGTATTTT. Residues: CASSLAGVPDTQYF.

A few counts support this clone. The chain recombines TRBV4-2 with TRBJ1-6; D is unclear. Between the trimmed V and J ends, which lost 4 bases and 7 bases, there was a span of 17 bases. The CDR3 totals 16 residues. The germline gives CDR1 LGHNA, CDR2 YNFKEQ. The CDR3 loop reads CASSLSQGGGNSPLHF. In DNA, the CDR3 is TGTGCCAGCAGCCTAAGCCAAGGAGGCGGGAATTCACCCCTCCACTTT.

This chain joins TRBV19 and TRBJ2-2, with D possibly being TRBD1 (6 bases). Germline loops: CDR1 LNHDA, CDR2 SQIVND (reference sequence). CDR3 length: 15 residues. Trimming shortened V by 7 bases and J by 0 bases, and 12 bases separated the two germline ends. CDR3 residues: CASTPTGPNTGELFF. The CDR3 DNA reads as TGTGCCAGTACGCCTACAGGGCCGAACACCGGGGAGCTGTTTTTT.

The V and J genes are TRBV2 and TRBJ2-5; TRBD1 is a possible D gene (6 bases). V lost 6 bases, J lost 2 bases, and 22 bases lay in between. In germline, CDR1 is SNHLY, CDR2 FYNNEI. This CDR3 contains 17 residues. The CDR3 DNA reads TGTGCCAGCAGCCTCATAGCCTCAGGACAGACACAAGAGACCCAGTACTTC. Encoded protein: CASSLIASGQTQETQYF.

The chain uses TRBV7-2 and TRBJ2-7, with 8 positions matching TRBD1. This CDR3 has 15 amino acids. J lost 6 bases, V lost 5 bases, and 12 bases had no gene match. Germline V CDR1 and CDR2: SGHTA, FQGNSA. The CDR3 coding sequence is TGTGCCAGCAGCCCTAGCCCGGACAGGGTGGGCGAGCAGTACTTC. Its translation: CASSPSPDRVGEQYF.

The CDR3 protein is CSVEDTRWDEQFF. The CDR3 DNA follows: TGCAGCGTTGAAGATACCAGGTGGGATGAGCAGTTCTTC. This chain connects TRBV29-1 to TRBJ2-1; D is ambiguous. Deletions cut 0 bases from V and 8 bases from J, with 11 bases between. The CDR3 sequence is 13 residues long. CDR1 is SQVTM and CDR2 is ANQGSEA in the germline V gene.

The CDR3 DNA reads as TGCGCCAGCAGCTGGCCGGGACAGAAAATGAACACTGAAGCTTTCTTT. Encoded protein: CASSWPGQKMNTEAFF. The rearrangement uses TRBV5-1 and TRBJ1-1, with 7 nucleotides matching TRBD1. Germline trimming cut 3 bases from V and 0 bases from J; bases unmatched to any gene: 8. The CDR3 spans 16 residues. Germline CDR1 and CDR2: SGHRS and YFSETQ.

This clone was recorded a few times. The chain is built from TRBV18 and TRBJ2-7, with D perhaps assigned TRBD1 or TRBD2 (5 bases each). V was shortened by 3 bases and J by 2 bases, with 17 bases between the two germline ends. This CDR3 has 16 residues. The V gene's germline CDR1 is KGHSH and CDR2 LQKENI. CDR3 nucleotide sequence: TGTGCCAGCTCACCCCGGGACCCAAGAGGGGCCTACGAGCAGTACTTC. It codes for CASSPRDPRGAYEQYF.

The CDR3: CASTEGRNEKLFF. CDR3 nucleotide sequence: TGTGCCAGTACGGAGGGCAGGAATGAAAAACTGTTTTTT. V and J are TRBV28 and TRBJ1-4; unclear D gene. V gave up 9 bases and J gave up 5 bases, with 13 bases separating them. In germline, CDR1 is MDHEN, CDR2 SYDVKM. The CDR3 spans 13 residues.

The chain joins TRBV5-1 to TRBJ1-1, with a tentative D call TRBD1 (5 bases). This CDR3 contains 14 residues. Germline CDR1 SGHRS, CDR2 YFSETQ. Trimming cost V 0 bases and J 3 bases, with 9 bases left between them. The CDR3 DNA reads TGCGCCAGCAGCTTGGGAGGGGATCACACTGAAGCTTTCTTT. This gives the protein CASSLGGDHTEAFF.

This clone has a single count. DNA for the CDR3: TGCAGCGTGAGGGGGACTAGCGGTGGAGAGCAGTACTTC. Protein product: CSVRGTSGGEQYF. V usage is TRBV29-1 and J usage is TRBJ2-7; TRBD2 matches 11 bases. Trimming cost V 6 bases and J 7 bases; bases outside gene matches: 8. The CDR3 spans 13 residues. CDR1 and CDR2 from the germline V gene are SQVTM and ANQGSEA.

J is TRBJ2-5 and V is TRBV30; D call uncertain. The CDR3 is 11 residues long. Germline loops: CDR1 GTSNPN, CDR2 SVGIG (reference sequence). V was shortened by 4 bases and J by 5 bases, with 8 bases between the two germline ends. The CDR3 region is CAWTPEETQYF. Written as DNA, the CDR3 is TGTGCCTGGACCCCTGAGGAGACCCAGTACTTC.

This clone has only a few counts. The J gene is TRBJ1-2, the V gene TRBV5-6, with D possibly TRBD1 on 6 matching bases. Trimming shortened V by 0 bases and J by 8 bases, and 14 bases separated the two germline ends. This CDR3 region has 14 residues. The germline V gene encodes CDR1 SGHDT and CDR2 YYEEEE. The CDR3 DNA follows: TGTGCCAGCAGCTTGGCGGGGGCTTGGGGAGGCTACACCTTC. This gives the protein CASSLAGAWGGYTF.

The rearrangement links TRBV10-2 to TRBJ2-5; D gene uncertain. This CDR3 is 11 amino acids long. Germline V gene lookup returns CDR1 WSHSY and CDR2 SAAADI. V lost 2 bases and J lost 5, with 3 bases in between. CDR3 region: CASSEVETQYF. CDR3 bases: TGCGCCAGCAGTGAGGTTGAGACCCAGTACTTC.

J is TRBJ1-1 and V is TRBV6-6; D might be TRBD1 (6 bases). The CDR3 runs 14 residues. Germline assignment: CDR1 MNHNY and CDR2 SVGAGI (reference sequence). The V and J ends lost 6 bases and 7 bases respectively, with 18 bases between them. Here the CDR3 reads CASRDEGVVGEAFF. DNA for the CDR3: TGTGCCAGCAGGGACGAGGGGGTGGTGGGTGAAGCTTTCTTT.